This TCR beta chain was recovered during a study of shared clonotypes between healthy human individuals. This clone was observed once. Method: immunoSEQ multiplex PCR; TCRdb's copy keeps in-frame clones and lacks some. The sample holds about 320,000 clones, around nine tenths seen once. In germline, CDR1 is MDHEN, CDR2 SYDVKM. V lost 2 bases and J 4 bases, leaving 8 bases between the germline ends. The CDR3 consists of 13 residues. This TCR was sampled from a man younger than 35 in good health. Sequenced: memory CD8+ T cells sorted from blood. The sample's subset: CD45RO+ cells pooled with CCR7-negative TemRA cells. The V call is TRBV28, the J call TRBJ1-2; D might be TRBD1 (6 bases). CDR3 coding DNA: TGTGCCAGCAGTTTAGGACAGCCCTATGGCTACACCTTC. The encoded protein is CASSLGQPYGYTF.